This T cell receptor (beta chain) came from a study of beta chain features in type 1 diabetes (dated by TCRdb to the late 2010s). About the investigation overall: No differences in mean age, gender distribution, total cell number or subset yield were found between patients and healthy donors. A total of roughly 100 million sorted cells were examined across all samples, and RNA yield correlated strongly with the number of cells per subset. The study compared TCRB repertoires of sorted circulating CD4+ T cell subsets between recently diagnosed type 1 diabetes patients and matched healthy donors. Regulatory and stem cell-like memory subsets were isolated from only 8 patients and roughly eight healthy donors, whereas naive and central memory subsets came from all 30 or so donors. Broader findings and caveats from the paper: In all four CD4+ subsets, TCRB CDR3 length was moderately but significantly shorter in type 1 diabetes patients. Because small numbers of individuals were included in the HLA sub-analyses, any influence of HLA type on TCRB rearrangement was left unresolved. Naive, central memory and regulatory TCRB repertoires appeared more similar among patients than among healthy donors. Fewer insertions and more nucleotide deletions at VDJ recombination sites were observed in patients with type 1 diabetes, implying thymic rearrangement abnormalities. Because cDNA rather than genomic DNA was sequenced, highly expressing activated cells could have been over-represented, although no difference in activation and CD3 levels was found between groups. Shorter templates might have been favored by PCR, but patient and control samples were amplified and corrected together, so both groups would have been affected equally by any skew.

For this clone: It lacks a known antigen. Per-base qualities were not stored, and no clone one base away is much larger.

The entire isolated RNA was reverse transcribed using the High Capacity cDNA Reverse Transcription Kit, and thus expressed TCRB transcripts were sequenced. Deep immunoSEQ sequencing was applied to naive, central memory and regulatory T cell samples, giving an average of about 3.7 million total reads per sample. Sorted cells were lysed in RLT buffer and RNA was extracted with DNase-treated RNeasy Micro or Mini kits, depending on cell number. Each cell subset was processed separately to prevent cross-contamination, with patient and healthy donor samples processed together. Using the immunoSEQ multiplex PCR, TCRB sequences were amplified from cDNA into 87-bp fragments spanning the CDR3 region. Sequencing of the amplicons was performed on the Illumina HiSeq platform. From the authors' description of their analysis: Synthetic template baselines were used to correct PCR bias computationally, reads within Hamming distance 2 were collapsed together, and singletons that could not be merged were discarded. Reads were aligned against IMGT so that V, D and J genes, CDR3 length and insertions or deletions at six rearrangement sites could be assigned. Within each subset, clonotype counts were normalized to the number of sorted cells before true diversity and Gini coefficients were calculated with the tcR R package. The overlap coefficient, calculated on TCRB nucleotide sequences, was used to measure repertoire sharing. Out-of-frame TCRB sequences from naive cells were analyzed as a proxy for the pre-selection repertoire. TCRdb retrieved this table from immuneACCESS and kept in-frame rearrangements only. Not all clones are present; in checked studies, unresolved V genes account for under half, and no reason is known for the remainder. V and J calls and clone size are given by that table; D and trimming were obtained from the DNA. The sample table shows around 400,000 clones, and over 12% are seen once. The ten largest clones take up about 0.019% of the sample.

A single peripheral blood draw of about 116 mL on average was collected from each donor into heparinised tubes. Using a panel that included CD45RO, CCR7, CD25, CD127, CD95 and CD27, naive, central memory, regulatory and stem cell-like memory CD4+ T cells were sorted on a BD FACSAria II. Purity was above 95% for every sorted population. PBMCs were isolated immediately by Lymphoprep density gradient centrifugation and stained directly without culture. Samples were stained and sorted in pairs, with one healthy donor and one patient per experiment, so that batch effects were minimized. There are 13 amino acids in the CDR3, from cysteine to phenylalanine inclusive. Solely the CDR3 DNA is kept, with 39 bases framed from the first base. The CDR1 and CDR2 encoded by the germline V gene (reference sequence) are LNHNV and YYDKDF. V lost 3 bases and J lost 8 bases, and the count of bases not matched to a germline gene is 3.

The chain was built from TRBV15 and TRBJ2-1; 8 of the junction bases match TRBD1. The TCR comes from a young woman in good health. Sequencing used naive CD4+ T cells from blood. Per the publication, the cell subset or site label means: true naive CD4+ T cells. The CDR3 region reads CATSRTGEYEQFF. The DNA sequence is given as TGTGCCACCAGCAGGACAGGGGAGTATGAGCAGTTCTTC.